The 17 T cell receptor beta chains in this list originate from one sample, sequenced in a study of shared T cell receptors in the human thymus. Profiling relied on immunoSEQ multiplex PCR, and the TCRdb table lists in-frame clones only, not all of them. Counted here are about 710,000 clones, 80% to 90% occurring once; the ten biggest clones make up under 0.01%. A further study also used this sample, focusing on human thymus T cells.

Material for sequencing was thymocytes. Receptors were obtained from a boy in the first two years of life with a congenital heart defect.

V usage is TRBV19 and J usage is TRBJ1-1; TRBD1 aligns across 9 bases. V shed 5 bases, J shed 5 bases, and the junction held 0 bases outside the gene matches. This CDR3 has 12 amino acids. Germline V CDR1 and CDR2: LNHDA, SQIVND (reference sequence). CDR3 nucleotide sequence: TGTGCCAGTAGTGGACAGGGGACTGAAGCTTTCTTT. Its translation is CASSGQGTEAFF.

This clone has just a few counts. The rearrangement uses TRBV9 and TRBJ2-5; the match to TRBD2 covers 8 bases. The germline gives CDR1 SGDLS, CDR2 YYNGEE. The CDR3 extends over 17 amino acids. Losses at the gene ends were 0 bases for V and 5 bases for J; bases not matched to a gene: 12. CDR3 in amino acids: CASSVGSSGPLGETQYF. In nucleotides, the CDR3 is TGTGCCAGCAGCGTAGGGTCTAGCGGGCCTTTGGGGGAGACCCAGTACTTC. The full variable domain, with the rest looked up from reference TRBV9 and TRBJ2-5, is DSGVTQTPKHLITATGQRVTLRCSPRSGDLSVYWYQQSLDQGLQFLIQYYNGEERAKGNILERFSAQQFPDLHSELNLSSLELGDSALYFCASSVGSSGPLGETQYFGPGTRLLVL.

The CDR3 nucleotides are TGTGCCATCAGCCCGGACTATTACAATCAGCCCCAGCATTTT. It yields the protein CAISPDYYNQPQHF. This chain links TRBV10-3 with TRBJ1-5, with D hard to call. V was pared by 6 bases and J by 3 bases, with 12 bases between. This CDR3 is 14 amino acids long. CDR1 is ENHRY and CDR2 is SYGVKD in the germline V gene.

The DNA of the CDR3 is TGCGCCAGCAGATTCGAGACTAGCGGAACCGGGGAGCTGTTTTTT. The encoded protein is CASRFETSGTGELFF. The J gene is TRBJ2-2, the V gene TRBV4-1; 9 bases fit TRBD2. This CDR3 comprises 15 residues. Unmatched junction bases numbered 7, after V lost 6 bases and J lost 5 bases. Germline lookup yields CDR1 MGHRA and CDR2 YSYEKL.

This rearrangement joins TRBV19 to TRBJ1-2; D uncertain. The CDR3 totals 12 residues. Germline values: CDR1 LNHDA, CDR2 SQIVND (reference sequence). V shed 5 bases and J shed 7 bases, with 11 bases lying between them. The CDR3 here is CASSAFSGGYTF. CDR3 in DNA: TGTGCCAGTAGTGCGTTTTCGGGTGGCTACACCTTC.

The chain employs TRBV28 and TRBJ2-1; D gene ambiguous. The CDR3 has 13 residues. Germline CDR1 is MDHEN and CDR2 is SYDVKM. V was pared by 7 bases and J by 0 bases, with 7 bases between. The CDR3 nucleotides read TGTGCCAGCACATCGGGCTCCTACAATGAGCAGTTCTTC. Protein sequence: CASTSGSYNEQFF.

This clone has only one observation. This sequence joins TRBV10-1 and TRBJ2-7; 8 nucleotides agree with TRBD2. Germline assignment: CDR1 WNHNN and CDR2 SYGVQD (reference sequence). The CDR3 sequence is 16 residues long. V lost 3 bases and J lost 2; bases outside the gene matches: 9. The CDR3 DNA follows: TGCGCCAGCAGTGACGAGCGGGAGAGACTTACCTACGAGCAGTACTTC. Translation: CASSDERERLTYEQYF.

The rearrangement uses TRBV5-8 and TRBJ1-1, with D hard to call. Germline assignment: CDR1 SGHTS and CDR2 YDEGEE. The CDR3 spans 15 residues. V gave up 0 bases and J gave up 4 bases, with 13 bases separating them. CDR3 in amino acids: CASSLASVASTEAFF. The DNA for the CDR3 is TGTGCCAGCAGCTTGGCTTCAGTAGCAAGCACTGAAGCTTTCTTT.

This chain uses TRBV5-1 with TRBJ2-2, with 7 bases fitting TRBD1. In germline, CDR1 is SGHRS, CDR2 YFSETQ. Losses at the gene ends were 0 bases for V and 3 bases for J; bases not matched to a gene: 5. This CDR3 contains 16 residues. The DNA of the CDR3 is TGCGCCAGCAGCTTGGGGTACAGGGGTGACACCGGGGAGCTGTTTTTT. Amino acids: CASSLGYRGDTGELFF.

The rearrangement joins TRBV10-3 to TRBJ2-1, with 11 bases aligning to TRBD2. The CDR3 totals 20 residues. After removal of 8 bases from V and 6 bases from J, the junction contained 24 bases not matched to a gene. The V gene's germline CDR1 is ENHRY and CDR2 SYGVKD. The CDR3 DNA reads TGTGCCATCGGGACTGGTATCCTCCCTTGGACGACTAGCGGGATCAATGAGCAGTTCTTC. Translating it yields CAIGTGILPWTTSGINEQFF.

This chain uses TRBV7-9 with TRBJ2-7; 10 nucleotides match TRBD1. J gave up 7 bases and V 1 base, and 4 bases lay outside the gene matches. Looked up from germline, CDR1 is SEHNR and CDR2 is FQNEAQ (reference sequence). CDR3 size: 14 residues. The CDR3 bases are TGTGCCAGCAGCTTAGGGGGACAGGGGCGGGAGCAGTACTTC. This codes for CASSLGGQGREQYF. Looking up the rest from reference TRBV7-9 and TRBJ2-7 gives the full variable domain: DTGVSQNPRHKITKRGQNVTFRCDPISEHNRLYWYRQTLGQGPEFLTYFQNEAQLEKSRLLSDRFSAERPKGSFSTLEIQRTEQGDSAMYLCASSLGGQGREQYFGPGTRLTVT.

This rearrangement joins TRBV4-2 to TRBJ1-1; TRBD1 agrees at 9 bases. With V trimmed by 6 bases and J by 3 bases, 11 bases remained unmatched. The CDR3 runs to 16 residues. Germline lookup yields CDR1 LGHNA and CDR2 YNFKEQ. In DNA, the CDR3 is TGTGCCAGCAGTCTTAAGTTTAGACAGGGGGACACTGAAGCTTTCTTT. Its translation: CASSLKFRQGDTEAFF.

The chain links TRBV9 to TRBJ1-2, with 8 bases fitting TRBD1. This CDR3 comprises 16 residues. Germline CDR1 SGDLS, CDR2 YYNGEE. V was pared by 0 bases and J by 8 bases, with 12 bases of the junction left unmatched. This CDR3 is CASSVDPGRDRRGYTF. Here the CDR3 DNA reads TGTGCCAGCAGCGTAGACCCAGGCCGGGACAGGCGGGGCTACACCTTC.

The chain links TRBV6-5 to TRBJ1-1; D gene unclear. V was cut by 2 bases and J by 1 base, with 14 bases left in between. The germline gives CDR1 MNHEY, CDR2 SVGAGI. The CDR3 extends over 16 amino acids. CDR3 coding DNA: TGTGCCAGCAGTTACCTCCCGGGGTTATGGAACACTGAAGCTTTCTTT. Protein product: CASSYLPGLWNTEAFF.

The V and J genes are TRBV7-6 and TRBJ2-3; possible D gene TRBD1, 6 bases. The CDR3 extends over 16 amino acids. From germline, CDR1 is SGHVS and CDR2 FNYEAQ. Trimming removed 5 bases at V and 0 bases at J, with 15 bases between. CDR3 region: CASSPQGWISTDTQYF. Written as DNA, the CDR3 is TGTGCCAGCAGCCCTCAGGGGTGGATTAGCACAGATACGCAGTATTTT.

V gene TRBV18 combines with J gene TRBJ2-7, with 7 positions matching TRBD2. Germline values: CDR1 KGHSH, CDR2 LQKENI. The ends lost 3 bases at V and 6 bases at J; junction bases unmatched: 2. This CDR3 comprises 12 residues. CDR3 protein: CASSPGGGEQYF. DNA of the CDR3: TGTGCCAGCTCACCTGGGGGGGGCGAGCAGTACTTC.

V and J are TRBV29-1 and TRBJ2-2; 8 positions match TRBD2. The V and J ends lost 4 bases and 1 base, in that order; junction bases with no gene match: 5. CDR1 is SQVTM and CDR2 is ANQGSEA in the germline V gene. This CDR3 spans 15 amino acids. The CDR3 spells CSVAPGGQNTGELFF. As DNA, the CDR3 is TGCAGCGTTGCGCCGGGGGGGCAGAACACCGGGGAGCTGTTTTTT.